Shown below are 28 T cell receptor beta chains from a single sample sequenced in a study of T cells in Graves' hyperthyroidism and ophthalmopathy (dated by TCRdb to the late 2010s). The library relied on multiplex PCR. Sequencing was performed on an Illumina HiSeq 2000. TCR beta CDR3 regions were amplified from RNA transcripts. The first round of RT-PCR for the TCR CDR3 was performed with the HTBI primer set and the Qiagen OneStep RT-PCR kit. Using fastp at Q25 and MiXCR, TCRdb reprocessed the public reads and kept productive beta chains. Rows are unified per CDR3 protein, each entry keeping the most common DNA and genes. The sample table records just under 750,000 distinct CDR3 sequences; around 40% of these occur just once. The leading ten clones occupy around 29% of the sample. The material sequenced was blood. The receptors here all came from a woman aged 40 to 50 with Graves' hyperthyroidism.

This CDR3 is CASMRVSSYEQYF. DNA of the CDR3: TGTGCCAGCATGAGGGTAAGCTCCTACGAGCAGTACTTC. The chain recombines TRBV10-3 with TRBJ2-7; weak D call: TRBD2 (5 bases). CDR1 ENHRY and CDR2 SYGVKD come from the germline V gene. Trimming left V 10 bases short and J 0 bases short, with 13 bases between. The CDR3 totals 13 residues.

This clonotype came up many times. The genes are TRBV7-2 and TRBJ1-5, with 10 bases lining up with TRBD1. The CDR3 extends over 17 amino acids. V shed 8 bases, J shed 3 bases, and the junction held 13 bases outside the gene matches. Germline loops: CDR1 SGHTA, CDR2 FQGNSA. The chain's CDR3 is CASRGSPGQGPNQPQHF. The CDR3 bases are TGTGCCAGCCGCGGGAGTCCGGGACAGGGGCCCAATCAGCCCCAGCATTTT.

Turning to this clonotype: The CDR3 end shows no conserved phenylalanine or tryptophan, and so a read error is likely. The chain is built from TRBV6-5 and TRBJ1-2; tentatively, D is TRBD1 (6 bases). The V gene's germline CDR1 is MNHEY and CDR2 SVGAGI. V lost 6 bases, J lost 8 bases, and 10 bases lay in between. CDR3 size: 11 residues. CDR3 amino acids: CASSLQGGYTS. The CDR3 DNA follows: TGTGCCAGCAGCCTACAGGGAGGCTACACCTCC.

This clonotype has ten or more counts. V is TRBV2 and J is TRBJ1-6; D gene unclear. The CDR3 has 15 residues. V lost 6 bases and J 6 bases, leaving 15 bases between the germline ends. Germline-derived CDR1 and CDR2 are SNHLY and FYNNEI. The CDR3 loop is CASSPTGPFNSPLHF. The CDR3, as DNA: TGTGCCAGCAGCCCGACTGGGCCCTTTAATTCACCCCTCCACTTT.

At least ten counts were recorded for this clonotype. The rearrangement uses TRBV10-1 and TRBJ1-3; D may be TRBD1 (5 bases). Per germline, CDR1 WNHNN and CDR2 SYGVQD (reference sequence). This CDR3 has 17 residues. Trimming cost V 3 bases and J 2 bases, with 17 bases left between them. CDR3 region: CASSDPSRQGTGNTIYF. In DNA, the CDR3 is TGCGCCAGCAGTGACCCTTCCCGGCAGGGAACTGGAAACACCATATATTTT.

This clonotype showed up many times. The chain has TRBV19 and TRBJ2-2; TRBD2 might be the D (6 bases). V lost 6 bases and J lost 7, with 9 bases in between. The CDR3 is made up of 12 amino acids. Germline V gene lookup returns CDR1 LNHDA and CDR2 SQIVND (reference sequence). The CDR3 sequence is CASRRGGGELFF. DNA for the CDR3: TGTGCCAGTAGGAGGGGAGGCGGGGAGCTGTTTTTT.

V and J are TRBV5-1 and TRBJ1-2, with 10 bases matching TRBD1. CDR1 and CDR2 from the germline V gene are SGHRS and YFSETQ. CDR3 length equals 14 residues. The ends lost 3 bases at V and 5 bases at J; junction bases unmatched: 4. Here the CDR3 reads CASSSGTGEYGYTF. The CDR3 DNA reads TGCGCCAGCAGCTCCGGGACAGGGGAATATGGCTACACCTTC.

On this clonotype itself: A much larger clone is a single base away; this may be a read error. The chain carries TRBV7-8 and TRBJ2-7; D gene uncertain. Germline V gives CDR1 SGHVS, CDR2 FQNEAQ. The CDR3 loop spans 15 amino acids. V was cut by 0 bases and J by 2 bases, with 11 bases left in between. The CDR3 bases are TGTGCCAGCAGCTTAGCGCATGGCAGTACCTACGAGCAGTACTTC. Protein sequence: CASSLAHGSTYEQYF.

The J gene is TRBJ2-6, the V gene TRBV19; D remains unclear. The CDR3 consists of 17 residues. Germline V gene sequence: CDR1 LNHDA, CDR2 SQIVND (reference sequence). Deletions cut 7 bases from V and 0 bases from J, with 16 bases between. The CDR3 bases are TGTGCCAGTACTAATAGGGATAGGTTCTCTGGGGCCAACGTCCTGACTTTC. This sequence encodes CASTNRDRFSGANVLTF.

In this sample, this clonotype turned up many times. V and J are TRBV19 and TRBJ1-2; D remains unclear. Trimming took off 1 base at V and 3 bases at J, with 6 bases between the two ends. This CDR3 comprises 13 residues. Germline-derived CDR1 and CDR2 are LNHDA and SQIVND (reference sequence). CDR3 nucleotides: TGTGCCAGTAGTATAGTTCCAGACTATGGCTACACCTTC. Protein sequence: CASSIVPDYGYTF.

The chain joins TRBV13 to TRBJ1-3; 7 positions agree with TRBD1. The CDR3 contains 19 residues. Trimming cost V 4 bases and J 0 bases; bases outside gene matches: 15. Germline values: CDR1 PRHDT, CDR2 FYEKMQ (reference sequence). The CDR3 region is CASSSVPGQLLNSGNTIYF. The CDR3 DNA sequence: TGTGCCAGCAGCTCAGTTCCGGGACAGCTTCTAAACTCTGGAAACACCATATATTTT.

This clonotype was detected ten times or more. This sequence joins TRBV7-3 and TRBJ1-5; a possible D gene is TRBD1 (5 bases). The CDR3 consists of 13 residues. Per germline, CDR1 SGHTA and CDR2 FQGTGA. Trimming took 8 bases from V and 4 from J, leaving 12 bases between them. The CDR3 sequence: CASGRGANQPQHF. Here the CDR3 DNA reads TGTGCCAGCGGGAGGGGCGCTAATCAGCCCCAGCATTTT.

This clonotype occurred many times. The rearrangement uses TRBV7-2 and TRBJ1-1, with D uncertain. CDR1 is SGHTA and CDR2 is FQGNSA in the germline V gene. The CDR3 has 15 amino acids. Trimming stripped 0 bases from V and 1 base from J, with 9 bases between. CDR3 DNA sequence: TGTGCCAGCAGCTTAGCCCGAGGTCAGAACACTGAAGCTTTCTTT. Its protein is CASSLARGQNTEAFF.

This chain connects TRBV5-4 to TRBJ1-6, with D unclear. V shed 0 bases and J shed 7 bases, with 11 bases lying between them. Germline CDR1 and CDR2: SGHNT and YYREEE (reference sequence). The CDR3 sequence is 15 residues long. The chain's CDR3 is CASSLGEGPNSPLHF. CDR3 in DNA: TGTGCCAGCAGCTTGGGTGAGGGCCCGAATTCACCCCTCCACTTT.

The table lists this clonotype with many counts. The rearrangement joins TRBV7-2 to TRBJ1-2; possibly TRBD1 for D (6 bases). This CDR3 spans 16 amino acids. V was clipped by 4 bases and J by 3 bases, with 18 bases between them. Germline V gene lookup returns CDR1 SGHTA and CDR2 FQGNSA. This CDR3 is CASSYTRTADYYGYTF. The CDR3 region has the DNA TGTGCCAGCAGCTACACCCGGACAGCCGATTACTATGGCTACACCTTC.

The chain uses TRBV29-1 and TRBJ2-7, with TRBD1 as a possible D gene (5 bases). V gave up 3 bases and J gave up 7 bases, with 7 bases separating them. The CDR3 is made up of 10 amino acids. From germline, CDR1 is SQVTM and CDR2 ANQGSEA. The CDR3: CSVEGREQYF. Written as DNA, the CDR3 is TGCAGCGTTGAGGGGCGGGAGCAGTACTTC.

This clonotype was detected many times. The genes are TRBV29-1 and TRBJ1-2; D is undetermined. Deletions cut 6 bases from V and 0 bases from J, with 8 bases between. The germline V gene has CDR1 SQVTM and CDR2 ANQGSEA. The CDR3 is 12 residues long. The DNA for the CDR3 is TGCAGCGTAGTCACAGCTAACTATGGCTACACCTTC. This translates into CSVVTANYGYTF.

V is TRBV25-1 and J is TRBJ2-5; no reliable D call. Trimming removed 3 bases from V and 0 bases from J, with 17 bases in between. Germline-derived CDR1 and CDR2 are MGHDK and SYGVNS. This CDR3 region has 17 residues. CDR3 protein: CASSDSRQRLYQETQYF. CDR3 nucleotides: TGTGCCAGCAGTGACTCGCGTCAGCGCCTGTACCAAGAGACCCAGTACTTC.

There are a few counts of this clonotype. The chain has TRBV4-2 and TRBJ1-4; D unresolved. The germline CDR1 and CDR2 sequences are LGHNA and YNFKEQ. The CDR3 totals 15 residues. Trimming cost V 1 base and J 5 bases, with 11 bases left between them. CDR3 protein: CASSQAPGTNEKLFF. Here the CDR3 DNA reads TGTGCCAGCAGCCAAGCCCCGGGAACCAATGAAAAACTGTTTTTT.

The CDR3 nucleotides are TGTGCCAGCAGTTCGCAATTAGCCGGTCGGGAGACCCAGTACTTC. Protein: CASSSQLAGRETQYF. The chain couples TRBV6-5 to TRBJ2-5; D is ambiguous. The CDR3 is 15 amino acids. Germline V lookup: CDR1 MNHEY, CDR2 SVGAGI. Trimming removed 4 bases at V and 5 bases at J, with 17 bases between.

This clonotype appeared many times. The chain is built from TRBV19 and TRBJ1-1; D is uncertain. The CDR3 extends over 15 amino acids. Trimming left V 2 bases short and J 5 bases short, with 15 bases between. Germline assignment: CDR1 LNHDA and CDR2 SQIVND (reference sequence). The CDR3 sequence: CASSILSGGRTEAFF. CDR3 sequence (DNA): TGTGCCAGTAGTATACTATCTGGTGGAAGGACTGAAGCTTTCTTT.

This rearrangement joins TRBV20-1 to TRBJ2-7, with D perhaps matching TRBD2 (5 bases). The CDR3 covers 17 residues. The germline V gene has CDR1 DFQATT and CDR2 SNEGSKA (reference sequence). Trimming removed 0 bases at V and 3 bases at J, with 21 bases between. CDR3 in DNA: TGCAGTGCTAGAGACTGGGAACAGCGGTTTTATGGCTACGAGCAGTACTTC. This encodes CSARDWEQRFYGYEQYF.

This clonotype appeared many times. This chain links TRBV12-3 or TRBV12-4 with TRBJ2-5; D perhaps matches TRBD1 (5 bases). The V end was cut by 9 bases, the J end by 3 bases, with 14 bases between. This CDR3 is 13 amino acids long. Here the CDR3 DNA reads TGTGCCAGTACAAAGACAGCCAAAGAGACCCAGTACTTC. Translated, it gives CASTKTAKETQYF.

About this clonotype: A read error may account for a junction end that differs from germline. This chain links TRBV10-3 with TRBJ1-5, with TRBD1 as a possible D gene (5 bases). CDR1 ENHRY and CDR2 SYGVKD come from the germline V gene. This CDR3 contains 17 residues. In DNA form, the CDR3 reads TGTGCCAGCAGTGCGGACGCCGGGGACGCAAGGGTTCAGCCCCAGCATTTT. It specifies CASSADAGDARVQPQHF.

For the CDR3, the DNA is TGTGCCAGCAGTACCCGGGACAACGAAAAACTGTTTTTT. The encoded protein is CASSTRDNEKLFF. V gene TRBV6-5 combines with J gene TRBJ1-4; TRBD1 is a possible D gene (6 bases). The CDR3 is 13 amino acids. V was shortened by 5 bases and J by 8 bases, with 12 bases between the two germline ends. CDR1 and CDR2 from the germline V gene are MNHEY and SVGAGI.

Comment on this clonotype: The junction shows a germline mismatch at one end, possibly a read error. This chain joins TRBV6-1 and TRBJ1-4; no reliable D call. Germline lookup yields CDR1 MNHNS and CDR2 SASEGT. The CDR3 sequence is 14 residues long. CDR3 bases: TGTGCCAGCTCGATGGACGGCAATAATGAAAAACTGCTTTTT. Amino acids: CASSMDGNNEKLLF.

This clonotype was counted a few times. This rearrangement joins TRBV5-6 to TRBJ1-1; no definite D call. This CDR3 is built from 15 residues. The germline V and J ends were trimmed by 4 bases and 1 base, with 14 bases remaining between them. Germline CDR1 is SGHDT and CDR2 is YYEEEE. Here the CDR3 reads CASSPATMGNTEAFF. The DNA for the CDR3 is TGTGCCAGCAGCCCCGCTACTATGGGGAACACTGAAGCTTTCTTT. Full variable domain (outside the CDR3, taken from reference TRBV5-6 and TRBJ1-1): DAGVTQSPTHLIKTRGQQVTLRCSPKSGHDTVSWYQQALGQGPQFIFQYYEEEERQRGNFPDRFSGHQFPNYSSELNVNALLLGDSALYLCASSPATMGNTEAFFGQGTRLTVV.

The table lists this clonotype with a count of one. A much larger clone lies a single base off, so this may be a read error. This rearrangement joins TRBV25-1 to TRBJ1-1; D gene uncertain. V dropped 7 bases and J dropped 1 base, with 7 bases sitting between them. The CDR3 spans 12 residues. CDR1 is MGHDK, CDR2 SYGVNS, per germline. CDR3 nucleotides: TGTGCCAGCAACGGGTGGAACACTGAAGCTTTCTTT. Its protein product is CASNGWNTEAFF.